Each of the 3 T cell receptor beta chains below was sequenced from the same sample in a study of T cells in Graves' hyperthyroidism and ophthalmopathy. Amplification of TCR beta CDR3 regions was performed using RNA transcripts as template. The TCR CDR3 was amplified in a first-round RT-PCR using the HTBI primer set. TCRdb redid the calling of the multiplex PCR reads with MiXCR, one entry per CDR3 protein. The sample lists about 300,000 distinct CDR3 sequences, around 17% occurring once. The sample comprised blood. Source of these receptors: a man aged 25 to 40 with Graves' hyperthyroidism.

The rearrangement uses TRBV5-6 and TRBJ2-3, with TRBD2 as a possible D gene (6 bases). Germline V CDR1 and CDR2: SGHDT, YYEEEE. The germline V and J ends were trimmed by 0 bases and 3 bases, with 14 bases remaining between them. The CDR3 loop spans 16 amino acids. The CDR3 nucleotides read TGTGCCAGCAGCTTGGACGGGGGATTATTTACAGATACGCAGTATTTT. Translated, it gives CASSLDGGLFTDTQYF.

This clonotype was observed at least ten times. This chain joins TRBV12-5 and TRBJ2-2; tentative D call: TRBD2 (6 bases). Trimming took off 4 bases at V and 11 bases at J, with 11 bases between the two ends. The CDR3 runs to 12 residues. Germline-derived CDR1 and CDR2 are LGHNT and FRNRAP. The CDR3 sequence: CASGSGTPELFF. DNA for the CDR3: TGTGCTAGTGGTTCTGGGACTCCTGAGCTGTTTTTT.

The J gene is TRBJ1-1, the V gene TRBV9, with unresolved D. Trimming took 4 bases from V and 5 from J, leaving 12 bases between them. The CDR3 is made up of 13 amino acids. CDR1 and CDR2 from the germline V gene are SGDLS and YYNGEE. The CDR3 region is CASSPRFDTEAFF. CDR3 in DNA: TGTGCCAGCAGCCCACGATTTGATACTGAAGCTTTCTTT.